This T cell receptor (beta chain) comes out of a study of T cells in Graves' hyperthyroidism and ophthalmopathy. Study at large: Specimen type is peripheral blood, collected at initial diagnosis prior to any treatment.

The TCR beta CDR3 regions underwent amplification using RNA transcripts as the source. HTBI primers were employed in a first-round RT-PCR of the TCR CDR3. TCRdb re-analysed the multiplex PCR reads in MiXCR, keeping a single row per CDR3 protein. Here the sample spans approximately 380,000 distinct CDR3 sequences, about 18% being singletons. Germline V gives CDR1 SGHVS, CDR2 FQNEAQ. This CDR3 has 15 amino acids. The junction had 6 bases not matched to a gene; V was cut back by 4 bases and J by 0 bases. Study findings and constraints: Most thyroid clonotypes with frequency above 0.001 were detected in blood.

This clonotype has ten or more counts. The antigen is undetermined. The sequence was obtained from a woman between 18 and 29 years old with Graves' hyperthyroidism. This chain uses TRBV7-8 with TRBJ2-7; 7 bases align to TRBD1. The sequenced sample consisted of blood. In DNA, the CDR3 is TGTGCCAGCAGCTGGGGACAGTCCTCCTCCTACGAGCAGTACTTC. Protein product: CASSWGQSSSYEQYF.